This paragraph covers one TCR beta chain sequence. Its specificity is unknown. This entry belongs to a study of OX40 agonist ivuxolimab in advanced cancers. Study-level background: Ivuxolimab is an agonistic anti-OX40 (CD134) antibody, and patients were treated with it. Dosing consisted of intravenous ivuxolimab at 0.01 to 10 mg/kg every 2 weeks.

Assay used: immunoSEQ multiplex PCR; TCRdb lists only in-frame clones, some missing. The sample holds some 25,000 clones, approximately 70% seen once. Study observations and caveats: At 0.1 to 3.0 mg/kg, CD4+ and CD8+ blood T cells expanded clonally by week 6.

Trimming removed 2 bases at V and 7 bases at J, with 8 bases between. The CDR3 contains 12 residues. Germline lookup yields CDR1 MGHDK and CDR2 SYGVNS. The clonotype comes from an adult with an advanced solid tumor such as melanoma, head and neck, liver or kidney cancer. The source material was CD4+ or CD8+ T cells sorted from blood, sampled in a trial of the OX40 agonist ivuxolimab. The genes are TRBV25-1 and TRBJ1-2, with a possible D match to TRBD1 (6 bases). The CDR3 nucleotides are TGTGCCAGCAGTGAAATCAGGGGTGGCTACACCTTC. Residues: CASSEIRGGYTF.